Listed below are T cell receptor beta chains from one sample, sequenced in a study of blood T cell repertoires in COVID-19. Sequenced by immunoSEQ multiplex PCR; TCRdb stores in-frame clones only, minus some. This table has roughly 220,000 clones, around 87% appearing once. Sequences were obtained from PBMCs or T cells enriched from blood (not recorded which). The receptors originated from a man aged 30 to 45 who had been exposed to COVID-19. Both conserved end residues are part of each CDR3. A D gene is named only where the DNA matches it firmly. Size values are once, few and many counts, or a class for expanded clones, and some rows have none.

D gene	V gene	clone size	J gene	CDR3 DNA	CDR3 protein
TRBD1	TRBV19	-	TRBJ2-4	TGTGCCAGTAGTACCCGGGACAGTATAGCCAAAAACATTCAGTACTTC	CASSTRDSIAKNIQYF
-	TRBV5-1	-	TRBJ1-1	TGCGCCAGCAGCTTCCTATATAACACTGAAGCTTTCTTT	CASSFLYNTEAFF
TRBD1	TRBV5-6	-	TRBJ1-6	TGTGCCAGCAGCCCCGGGGACAGGGGGCGATTTTCACCCCTCCACTTT	CASSPGDRGRFSPLHF
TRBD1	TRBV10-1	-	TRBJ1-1	TGCGCCAGCAGTGAGCACGACTTCCGTGGGACAGGGGGCTCAAACACTGAAGCTTTCTTT	CASSEHDFRGTGGSNTEAFF
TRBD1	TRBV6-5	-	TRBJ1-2	TGTGCCAGAAGCCCAGGGGGATGCGGCTACACCTTC	CARSPGGCGYTF
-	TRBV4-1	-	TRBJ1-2	TGCGCCAGCAGCCAAGATCTAGTAATAAATGGCTACACCTTC	CASSQDLVINGYTF
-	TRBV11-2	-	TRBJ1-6	TGTGCCAGCAGCTTAGATAGGTTGGCAGGGATGAATTCACCCCTCCACTTT	CASSLDRLAGMNSPLHF
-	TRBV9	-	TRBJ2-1	TGTGCCAGCAGCCCTCTCACCCGAGGTGAGCAGTTCTTC	CASSPLTRGEQFF
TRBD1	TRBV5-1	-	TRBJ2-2	TGCGCCAGCAGCTTGAGAAAACAGGGGGCGGACACCGGGGAGCTGTTTTTT	CASSLRKQGADTGELFF
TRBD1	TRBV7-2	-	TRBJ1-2	TGTGCCAGCAGAAACGACAGGGAAGGTATAGGTGGCTACACCTTC	CASRNDREGIGGYTF
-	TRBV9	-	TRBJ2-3	TGTGCCAGCAGCGTGGCGGGGGCCTTCACAGATACGCAGTATTTT	CASSVAGAFTDTQYF
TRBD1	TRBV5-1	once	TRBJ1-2	TGCGCCAGCAGCGACAGACAGGGGCACGACTATGGCTACACCTTC	CASSDRQGHDYGYTF
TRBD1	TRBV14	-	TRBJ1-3	TGTGCCAGCAGCCTATTCCGGGACAGTGGAAACACCATATATTTT	CASSLFRDSGNTIYF
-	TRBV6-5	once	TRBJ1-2	TGTGCCAGCAGTTACACAGCGGGGGGTGGCTACACCTTC	CASSYTAGGGYTF
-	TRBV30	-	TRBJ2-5	TGTGCCTGGAGGGGGGCGGGAGAGACCCAGTACTTC	CAWRGAGETQYF
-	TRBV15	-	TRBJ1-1	TGTGCCACCAGCAGAGGAGGTCAGCTAATGAACACTGAAGCTTTCTTT	CATSRGGQLMNTEAFF
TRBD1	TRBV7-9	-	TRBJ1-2	TGTGCCAGCAGCTCGGGACAGGGAAACTATGGCTACACCTTC	CASSSGQGNYGYTF
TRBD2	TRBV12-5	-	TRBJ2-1	TGTGCTAGTGGTTTGGCAATGAGCGGGGGGGCCGGTCATGAGCAGTTCTTC	CASGLAMSGGAGHEQFF
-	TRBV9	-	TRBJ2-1	TGTGCCAGCAGCCGAACAGGCGCCTCCTACAATGAGCAGTTCTTC	CASSRTGASYNEQFF
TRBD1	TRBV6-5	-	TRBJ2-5	TGTGCCAGCAGAAGGACAGGGAGCCAAGAGACCCAGTACTTC	CASRRTGSQETQYF
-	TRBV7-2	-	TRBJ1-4	TGTGCCAGCAGCTTAGTTCGGGGGGCGCCTGAAAAACTGTTTTTT	CASSLVRGAPEKLFF
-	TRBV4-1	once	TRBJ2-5	TGCGCCAGCAGCCCCCCTTCGGGGACCCAGTACTTC	CASSPPSGTQYF
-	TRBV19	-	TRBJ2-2	TGTGCCAGTAGTATTTCAGGGGGGCACTTTGAAACCGGGGAGCTGTTTTTT	CASSISGGHFETGELFF
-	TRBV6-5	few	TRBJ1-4	TGTGCCAGCAGTAACGGGGGGTATAATGAAAAACTGTTTTTT	CASSNGGYNEKLFF
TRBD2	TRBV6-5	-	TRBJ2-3	TGTGCCAGCAGCTCGGGACTAGTGACAGATACGCAGTATTTT	CASSSGLVTDTQYF
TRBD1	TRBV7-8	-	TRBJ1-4	TGTGCCAGCAGCTCGGGACAGGCATATGAAAAACTGTTTTTT	CASSSGQAYEKLFF
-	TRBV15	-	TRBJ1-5	TGTGCCACCAGCAGAGGCGAGGGCCAGCCCCAGCATTTT	CATSRGEGQPQHF
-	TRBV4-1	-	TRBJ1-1	TGCGCCAGCAGCCAAGAAACGGGGAATTTGAACACTGAAGCTTTCTTT	CASSQETGNLNTEAFF
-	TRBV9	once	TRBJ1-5	TGTGCCAGCAGCGTAGGGCCCCGGGATCAGCCCCAGCATTTT	CASSVGPRDQPQHF
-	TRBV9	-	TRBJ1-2	TGTGCCAGCAGCGTAGATGGGGCAAGCTATGGCTACACCTTC	CASSVDGASYGYTF
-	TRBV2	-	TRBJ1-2	TGTGCCAGCATGGTCAGGGTCTCTGGCTACACCTTC	CASMVRVSGYTF
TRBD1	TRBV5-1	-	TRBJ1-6	TGCGCCAGCAGCTTGGATTGGGCGGGACAGGGAACACCCCTCCACTTT	CASSLDWAGQGTPLHF
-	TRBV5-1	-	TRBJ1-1	TGCGCCAGCAGCCCGAAAGGGGCAGGCTTTGCTGAAGCTTTCTTT	CASSPKGAGFAEAFF
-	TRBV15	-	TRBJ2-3	TGTGCCACCAGCGGCGGTGGACAGCCTACCACAGATACGCAGTATTTT	CATSGGGQPTTDTQYF
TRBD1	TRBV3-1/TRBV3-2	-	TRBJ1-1	TGTGCCAGCAGCGCCGAACAGGGGGCGGTCACTGAAGCTTTCTTT	CASSAEQGAVTEAFF
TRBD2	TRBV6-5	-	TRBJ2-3	TGTGCCAGCAGCCAAGCCGCTAGCGCGGGGGCGCAGTATTTT	CASSQAASAGAQYF
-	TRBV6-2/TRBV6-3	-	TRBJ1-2	TGTGCCAGCAGTTACGGCAGGAACTATGGCTACACCTTC	CASSYGRNYGYTF
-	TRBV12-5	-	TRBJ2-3	TGTGCTAGCCGTCGCGGGGATACGCAGTATTTT	CASRRGDTQYF
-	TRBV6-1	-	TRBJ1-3	TGTGCCAGCAGTGAAGGGTTCTACTCTGGAAACACCATATATTTT	CASSEGFYSGNTIYF
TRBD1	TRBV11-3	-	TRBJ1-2	TGTGCCAGCAGCTTAGACGGACAGGGCTATGGCTACACCTTC	CASSLDGQGYGYTF
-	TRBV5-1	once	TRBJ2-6	TGCGCCAGCACCGGGGTGAGTACTGGTCACTCTGGGGCCAACGTCCTGACTTTC	CASTGVSTGHSGANVLTF
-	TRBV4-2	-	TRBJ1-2	TGTGCCAGCAGCCAAGATAGGTTCGGGGCGGGAAACTATGGCTACACCTTC	CASSQDRFGAGNYGYTF
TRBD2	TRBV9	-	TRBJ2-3	TGTGCCAGCAGCGCCGGGACTAGCGGGGCAACAGATACGCAGTATTTT	CASSAGTSGATDTQYF
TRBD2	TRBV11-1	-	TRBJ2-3	TGTGCCAGCAGGTCGGGACTAGCGGGTTCAGATACGCAGTATTTT	CASRSGLAGSDTQYF
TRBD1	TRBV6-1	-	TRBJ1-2	TGTGCCAGCAGTGAGTTCCAGGGGGTAATGAACTATGGCTACACCTTC	CASSEFQGVMNYGYTF
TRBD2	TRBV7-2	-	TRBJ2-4	TGTGCCAGCAGCTTACACGGTTGGGAGCGGGGGCGTGACAAAAACATTCAGTACTTC	CASSLHGWERGRDKNIQYF
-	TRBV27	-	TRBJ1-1	TGTGCCAGCTCTAGTGAGGGTTGGACTGAAGCTTTCTTT	CASSSEGWTEAFF
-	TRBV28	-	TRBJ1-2	TGTGCCAGCAACCCACAGGGCGGGGGCTACACCTTC	CASNPQGGGYTF
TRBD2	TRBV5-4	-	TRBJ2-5	TGTGCCAGCAGCTTTGGTAGCGGGGGGGCAAAGACCCAGTACTTC	CASSFGSGGAKTQYF
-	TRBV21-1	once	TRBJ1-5	TGTGCCAGCAGCCTCCCCGGGACAGGAAAAAATCAGCCCCAGCATTTT	CASSLPGTGKNQPQHF
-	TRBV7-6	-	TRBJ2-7	TGTGCCAGCAGCTTAGGGCAGAAATACTACGAGCAGTACTTC	CASSLGQKYYEQYF
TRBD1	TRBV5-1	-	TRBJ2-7	TGCGCCAGCTCGGGGACAGGAGTCTACGAGCAGTACTTC	CASSGTGVYEQYF
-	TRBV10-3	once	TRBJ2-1	TGTGCCATCAGGCGAGGACTCACCGAGGAGCAGTTCTTC	CAIRRGLTEEQFF
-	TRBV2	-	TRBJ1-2	TGTGCCAGCAGTCTGAGCTATGGCTACACCTTC	CASSLSYGYTF
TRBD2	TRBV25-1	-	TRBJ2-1	TGTGCCAGCAGGGACACTAGCGGGCCCCTTAATGAGCAGTTCTTC	CASRDTSGPLNEQFF
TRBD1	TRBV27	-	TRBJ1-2	TGTGCCAGCAGTAAACAGACAGGGACCTTCAACTATGGCTACACCTTC	CASSKQTGTFNYGYTF
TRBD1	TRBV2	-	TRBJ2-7	TGTGCCAGCAGTCGGACAGGGCTCGAGCAGTACTTC	CASSRTGLEQYF